This TCR beta chain is from a study of identical twins. TCRdb passed the 5' RACE reads through MiXCR, listing each CDR3 protein once. The table includes some 630,000 distinct CDR3 sequences, just over 7% detected once. The table lists this clonotype with a few counts. Germline CDR1 DFQATT, CDR2 SNEGSKA (reference sequence). This CDR3 is built from 12 residues. V was trimmed by 3 bases and J by 2 bases, leaving 5 bases between them. The sample was also linked to a second study, of yellow fever vaccine responses in identical twins.

The sequence was collected from a woman aged 18-30 years in good health. The chain recombines TRBV20-1 with TRBJ2-1, with D uncertain. What was sequenced was PBMCs. CDR3 protein: CSASHPYNEQFF. CDR3 coding DNA: TGCAGTGCTAGCCACCCCTACAATGAGCAGTTCTTC.